The T cell receptor (beta chain) described here comes from a study of PD-L1 blockade in urothelial cancer. This CDR3 comprises 12 residues. V was trimmed by 3 bases and J by 7 bases, leaving 9 bases between them. Germline V gene data show CDR1 as SEHNR and CDR2 as FQNEAQ (reference sequence). The sample's time point: peripheral blood 6 weeks after treatment start. In this sample, this clone turned up once. The repertoire was sequenced with immunoSEQ multiplex PCR; TCRdb's copy has only in-frame clones and lacks some. The sample shows about 41,000 clones, roughly 84% of them seen only once. Material: PBMCs, obtained around atezolizumab (anti-PD-L1) treatment. This sequence was found in a man aged 65-85 years with urothelial cancer. This chain links TRBV7-9 with TRBJ1-1; D not certain. CDR3 in DNA: TGTGCCAGCAGCTTTAGCTTCGGTGAAGCTTTCTTT. Translation: CASSFSFGEAFF.